This T cell receptor beta chain was profiled in a study of blood T cells in healthy people across ages. Study-wide results and limits: Long-lived and aged donors differed, with more naive CD4+ cells and higher diversity in the long-lived. Naive T cell percentage showed a strong correlation with the diversity of TCR beta.

Approximately 9 milliliters of peripheral blood were drawn from each donor into EDTA-treated tubes. Combining a sample-barcoded 5' primer with a J-beta primer mix, a second PCR ran for roughly 6 to 12 cycles. Every single cDNA molecule received a tag from a template-switch adaptor with 12 random nucleotides. One entry per CDR3 protein results from TCRdb running MiXCR on the 5' RACE reads. The data show 750,000 to 950,000 distinct CDR3 sequences, almost 30% seen once. This CDR3 has 13 amino acids. Losses at the gene ends were 4 bases for V and 11 bases for J; bases not matched to a gene: 8. Germline CDR1 reads SQVTM; CDR2 reads ANQGSEA. This clonotype was seen repeatedly, ten times or more. Its specificity is not known. This sample was shared with a second study, whose subject was T cells of mothers and their children.

The sample consisted of blood. The clonotype originates from a woman between 40 and 55 years old in good health. J is TRBJ2-5 and V is TRBV29-1, with TRBD1 matching over 12 bases. The CDR3 is CSVVGQGAREQYF. The CDR3 DNA reads as TGCAGCGTTGTGGGACAGGGGGCTCGGGAGCAGTACTTC.